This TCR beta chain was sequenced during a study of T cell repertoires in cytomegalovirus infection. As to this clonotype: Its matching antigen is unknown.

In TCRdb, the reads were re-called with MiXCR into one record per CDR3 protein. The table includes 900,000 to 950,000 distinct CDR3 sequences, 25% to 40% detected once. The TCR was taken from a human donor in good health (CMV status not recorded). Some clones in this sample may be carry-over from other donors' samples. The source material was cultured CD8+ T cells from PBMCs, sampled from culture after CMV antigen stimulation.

The CDR3 region is CASAQLAGYNEQFF. The CDR3 bases are TGTGCTAGTGCCCAACTAGCGGGGTACAATGAGCAGTTCTTC. The chain links TRBV12-5 to TRBJ2-1; the match to TRBD2 covers 10 bases. The CDR3 covers 14 residues. Germline V gene lookup returns CDR1 LGHNT and CDR2 FRNRAP. With V trimmed by 7 bases and J by 4 bases, 4 bases remained unmatched.